This TCR beta chain was sequenced during a study of spatial heterogeneity in lung cancer. Worth noting for this clonotype: The antigen is undetermined. The CDR3 end shows no conserved phenylalanine or tryptophan, and so a read error is likely. Because the CDR3's place on the DNA is in doubt, the DNA is left out and the CDR3 is given as listed by TCRdb.

Whole-study results and caveats: Expanded intratumoral alpha and beta TCR counts tracked tumor mutation counts.

Time point denoted: sample taken at primary tumor resection. Sequencing was performed on whole RNA extracted from tumor and nontumor lung tissue, or from frozen PBMC, and the material was left unsorted. From its first to its last residue, the CDR3 has 16 amino acids. CDR1 and CDR2 (germline): SEHNR, FQNEAQ (reference sequence). In the library, each TCR cDNA molecule bore its own unique molecular identifier. MiXCR, applied by TCRdb to the 5' RACE reads, yields one record per CDR3 protein. The sample lists fewer than 2,500 distinct CDR3 sequences; approximately 1.1% were seen once. This sample comprised lung tumor tissue, obtained at surgery. This sequence was found in a male donor with early-stage non-small cell lung cancer. The J gene is TRBJ2-6, the V gene TRBV7-9; the table's D gene call, TRBD1, was not cross checked with the DNA. The CDR3 reads CARTRRGGDGANVMKV.